A selection of T cell receptor beta chains follows, all from one sample in a study of cytomegalovirus exposure and HLA in healthy donors. Measured with immunoSEQ multiplex PCR; TCRdb has only the in-frame clones, and not every one. The data show over 150,000 clones, with approximately 81% seen just once and over 1.2% held by the top ten. Sequencing was carried out using PBMCs. The receptors derive from a man younger than 35 in good health and CMV-seronegative. The CDR3 runs from the conserved cysteine through the conserved F or W. The D gene is left open where the match is weak. Where a row states a size, it is once, few, many or the class of an expanded clone; other rows omit it.

v_call	d_call	j_call	clone_size	cdr3_aa	cdr3_nt
TRBV28	TRBD2	TRBJ2-3	once	CASSSTSGRWGDTQYF	TGTGCCAGCAGCTCGACTAGCGGGAGGTGGGGAGATACGCAGTATTTT
TRBV7-9	.	TRBJ2-3	.	CASSLAGEVDTQYF	TGTGCCAGCAGCTTAGCAGGGGAGGTAGATACGCAGTATTTT
TRBV2	.	TRBJ2-7	.	CASSEGERQYF	TGTGCCAGCAGTGAAGGAGAAAGACAGTACTTC
TRBV6-1	.	TRBJ2-7	.	CASKPTATSSYEQYF	TGTGCCAGCAAACCGACAGCCACCTCCTCCTACGAGCAGTACTTC
TRBV5-1	.	TRBJ2-1	once	CASSLLEAHNEQFF	TGCGCCAGCAGCTTGCTAGAGGCCCACAATGAGCAGTTCTTC
TRBV7-9	TRBD1	TRBJ1-1	.	CSSSFSGGVFTEAFF	TGTTCCAGCAGCTTCTCAGGGGGAGTGTTTACTGAAGCTTTCTTT
TRBV10-3	TRBD1	TRBJ1-3	.	CAIGSGGFGNTIYF	TGTGCCATCGGTTCAGGGGGATTTGGAAACACCATATATTTT
TRBV27	.	TRBJ1-2	.	CASSLGGSYGYTF	TGTGCCAGCAGTTTGGGGGGGAGCTATGGCTACACCTTC
TRBV6-5	.	TRBJ1-5	.	CASSYTQGFRQPQHF	TGTGCCAGCAGTTACACGCAGGGATTTCGTCAGCCCCAGCATTTT
TRBV19	.	TRBJ2-7	few	CASSIRLPQEGYEQYF	TGTGCCAGTAGTATCCGACTCCCACAGGAGGGCTACGAGCAGTACTTC
TRBV7-6	.	TRBJ2-7	.	CASSLAGDEQYF	TGTGCCAGCAGCTTAGCAGGGGACGAGCAGTACTTC